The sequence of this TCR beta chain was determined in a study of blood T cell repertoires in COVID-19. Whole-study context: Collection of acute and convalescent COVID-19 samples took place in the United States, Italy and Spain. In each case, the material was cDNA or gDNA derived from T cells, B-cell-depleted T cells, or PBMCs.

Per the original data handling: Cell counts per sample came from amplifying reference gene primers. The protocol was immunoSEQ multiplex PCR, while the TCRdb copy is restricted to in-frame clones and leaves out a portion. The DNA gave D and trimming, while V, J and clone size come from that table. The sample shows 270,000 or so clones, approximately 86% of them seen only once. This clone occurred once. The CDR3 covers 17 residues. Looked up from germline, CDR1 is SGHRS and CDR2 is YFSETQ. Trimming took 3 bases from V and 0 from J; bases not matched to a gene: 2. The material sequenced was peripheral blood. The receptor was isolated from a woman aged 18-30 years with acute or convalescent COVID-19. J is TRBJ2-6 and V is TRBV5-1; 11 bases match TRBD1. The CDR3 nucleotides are TGCGCCAGCAGCTGGACAGGGGGCCCCTCTGGGGCCAACGTCCTGACTTTC. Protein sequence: CASSWTGGPSGANVLTF.